This TCR beta chain is drawn from a study of cytomegalovirus exposure and HLA in healthy donors. Whole-study context: Later, an analysis reported that the 120 or so validation repertoires had used the same platform as the roughly 720 first-cohort repertoires.

The CDR3 extends over 11 amino acids. Germline V gene lookup returns CDR1 SEHNR and CDR2 FQNEAQ (reference sequence). The ends were cut back, 1 base at V and 7 bases at J, with 4 bases in the middle. Findings and caveats of the study: TCR sequences were mostly rare, though some public TCRs occurred in many donors. The study listed approximately 170 cytomegalovirus-associated TCR beta chains. Clusters of TCRs from the first cohort tended to co-occur in the approximately 120 validation repertoires (as a later analysis found).

With regard to this clone: The antigen is undetermined.

Libraries were prepared by immunoSEQ multiplex PCR; TCRdb keeps only in-frame clonotypes and omits some of them. The data hold some 130,000 clones, with about 88% observed a single time. The clonotype originates from a woman aged 18-30 years in good health and CMV-seronegative. Sample: PBMCs. V and J are TRBV7-9 and TRBJ1-1; D not resolved. CDR3 amino acids: CASSLVVEAFF. The DNA of the CDR3 is TGTGCCAGCAGCTTAGTAGTTGAAGCTTTCTTT.